These T cell receptor beta chains were read from a single sample in a study of beta chain features in type 1 diabetes. TCRdb keeps only in-frame clones here, not all; method: immunoSEQ multiplex PCR. The table lists a few hundred thousand clones, 16% of them singletons. Input material: naive CD4+ T cells from blood. These receptors were taken from a man younger than 45 with type 1 diabetes. The CDR3 runs from the conserved cysteine through the conserved F or W. Each record gives: D gene, clone size, J gene, V gene, CDR3 DNA, CDR3 protein. The D gene is left open where the match is weak. Size tells how often a clone was seen (once, few, many) or the class of an expanded clone, and some rows leave it out.

D gene: .
clone size: few
J gene: TRBJ2-1
V gene: TRBV7-9
CDR3 DNA: TGTGCCAGCAGCTTAAGGAGGGATACGTACAATGAGCAGTTCTTC
CDR3 protein: CASSLRRDTYNEQFF

D gene: .
clone size: .
J gene: TRBJ1-1
V gene: TRBV5-1
CDR3 DNA: TGCGCCAGCGGCGAACAGGAGAACACTGAAGCTTTCTTT
CDR3 protein: CASGEQENTEAFF

D gene: .
clone size: .
J gene: TRBJ2-7
V gene: TRBV29-1
CDR3 DNA: TGCAGCGTTGTGTCCAGGGCCTACGAGCAGTACTTC
CDR3 protein: CSVVSRAYEQYF

D gene: TRBD2
clone size: few
J gene: TRBJ2-1
V gene: TRBV7-3
CDR3 DNA: TGTGCCAGCAGCTTCAGACTAGCGGGCAACAATGAGCAGTTCTTC
CDR3 protein: CASSFRLAGNNEQFF

D gene: .
clone size: .
J gene: TRBJ2-3
V gene: TRBV28
CDR3 DNA: TGTGCCAGCACCACCGCTGGAGATACGCAGTATTTT
CDR3 protein: CASTTAGDTQYF

D gene: .
clone size: few
J gene: TRBJ2-1
V gene: TRBV6-5
CDR3 DNA: TGTGCCAGCAGTTACCGGGCAGGCAATGAGCAGTTCTTC
CDR3 protein: CASSYRAGNEQFF

D gene: .
clone size: few
J gene: TRBJ1-1
V gene: TRBV18
CDR3 DNA: TGTGCCAGCTCCACCTACAGGGCCGAAGCTTTCTTT
CDR3 protein: CASSTYRAEAFF

D gene: .
clone size: .
J gene: TRBJ2-7
V gene: TRBV6-6
CDR3 DNA: TGTGCCAGCAGCCCCGACCGCTACGAGCAGTACTTC
CDR3 protein: CASSPDRYEQYF

D gene: .
clone size: .
J gene: TRBJ2-6
V gene: TRBV6-6
CDR3 DNA: TGTGCCAGCAGTTACGGGAGGTCAGGGGCCAACGTCCTGACTTTC
CDR3 protein: CASSYGRSGANVLTF

D gene: .
clone size: .
J gene: TRBJ2-3
V gene: TRBV7-8
CDR3 DNA: TGTGCCAGCAAAAAGGGGCGCATCGCAGATACGCAGTATTTT
CDR3 protein: CASKKGRIADTQYF

D gene: .
clone size: .
J gene: TRBJ2-5
V gene: TRBV2
CDR3 DNA: TGTGCCAGCAGTGATGAGGCTGGAGAGACCCAGTACTTC
CDR3 protein: CASSDEAGETQYF

D gene: .
clone size: .
J gene: TRBJ2-1
V gene: TRBV5-4
CDR3 DNA: TGTGCCAGCAGCTTGTCAGCGGTGAATGAGCAGTTCTTC
CDR3 protein: CASSLSAVNEQFF

D gene: TRBD2
clone size: few
J gene: TRBJ2-3
V gene: TRBV2
CDR3 DNA: TGTGCCAGCAGTGAAATAGCGGGAGGGTTGGATACGCAGTATTTT
CDR3 protein: CASSEIAGGLDTQYF

D gene: TRBD1
clone size: .
J gene: TRBJ1-1
V gene: TRBV27
CDR3 DNA: TGTGCCAGCAGCTGGTCGCGGACAGGGGGCTTGAACACTGAAGCTTTCTTT
CDR3 protein: CASSWSRTGGLNTEAFF

D gene: .
clone size: few
J gene: TRBJ2-1
V gene: TRBV19
CDR3 DNA: TGTGCCAGTAGTACCACGAGGCCGTTCTTC
CDR3 protein: CASSTTRPFF

D gene: TRBD2
clone size: few
J gene: TRBJ2-7
V gene: TRBV29-1
CDR3 DNA: TGCAGCGTAAAGGGACTAGCGGCCTACGAGCAGTACTTC
CDR3 protein: CSVKGLAAYEQYF

D gene: .
clone size: .
J gene: TRBJ2-5
V gene: TRBV7-9
CDR3 DNA: TGTGCCAGCAGCTACAGAGGCGGGCAAGAGACCCAGTACTTC
CDR3 protein: CASSYRGGQETQYF

D gene: .
clone size: .
J gene: TRBJ2-3
V gene: TRBV10-3
CDR3 DNA: TGTGCCATCAACAGCGAACCGGCAGATACGCAGTATTTT
CDR3 protein: CAINSEPADTQYF

D gene: TRBD2
clone size: few
J gene: TRBJ2-7
V gene: TRBV5-4
CDR3 DNA: TGTGCCAGCAGCTCAGGACTAGCCCTTTCCTACGAGCAGTACTTC
CDR3 protein: CASSSGLALSYEQYF

D gene: .
clone size: few
J gene: TRBJ2-2
V gene: TRBV7-6
CDR3 DNA: TGTGCCAGCAGCTCCCGGATCTTGTACGCTTCGAACACCGGGGAGCTGTTTTTT
CDR3 protein: CASSSRILYASNTGELFF

D gene: TRBD1
clone size: few
J gene: TRBJ2-5
V gene: TRBV7-9
CDR3 DNA: TGTGCCAGCAGAGATACAGGGGGCGACGAGACCCAGTACTTC
CDR3 protein: CASRDTGGDETQYF

D gene: .
clone size: .
J gene: TRBJ2-3
V gene: TRBV7-2
CDR3 DNA: TGTGCCAGCAGCTTAGATCGGGCCACAGATACGCAGTATTTT
CDR3 protein: CASSLDRATDTQYF

D gene: .
clone size: .
J gene: TRBJ1-5
V gene: TRBV7-9
CDR3 DNA: TGTGCCAGCAGCTTAGCGGGACAAGTTAGCAATCAGCCCCAGCATTTT
CDR3 protein: CASSLAGQVSNQPQHF

D gene: .
clone size: few
J gene: TRBJ2-5
V gene: TRBV29-1
CDR3 DNA: TGCAGCGTTTCGGGATCGTACCAAGAGACCCAGTACTTC
CDR3 protein: CSVSGSYQETQYF

D gene: .
clone size: .
J gene: TRBJ2-1
V gene: TRBV28
CDR3 DNA: TGTGCCAGCCCGCCTCCCGGCGGGGCCTACAATGAGCAGTTCTTC
CDR3 protein: CASPPPGGAYNEQFF

D gene: .
clone size: .
J gene: TRBJ2-1
V gene: TRBV4-1
CDR3 DNA: TGCGCCAGCAGCCAAGGACAGAGGTCGAGCTCCTACAATGAGCAGTTCTTC
CDR3 protein: CASSQGQRSSSYNEQFF

D gene: .
clone size: .
J gene: TRBJ2-3
V gene: TRBV28
CDR3 DNA: TGTGCCAGCAGTGCTAACAGGGTCGGGACAGATACGCAGTATTTT
CDR3 protein: CASSANRVGTDTQYF

D gene: TRBD2
clone size: .
J gene: TRBJ2-3
V gene: TRBV5-6
CDR3 DNA: TGTGCCAGCAGCGAGTGGGAGGGCCGGGATACGCAGTATTTT
CDR3 protein: CASSEWEGRDTQYF

D gene: .
clone size: few
J gene: TRBJ2-1
V gene: TRBV15
CDR3 DNA: TGTGCCACCAGCAGAGTTCGGGACTCCTACAATGAGCAGTTCTTC
CDR3 protein: CATSRVRDSYNEQFF

D gene: .
clone size: .
J gene: TRBJ2-3
V gene: TRBV6-5
CDR3 DNA: TGTGCCAGCAGTTACCTGCAAGTAGATACGCAGTATTTT
CDR3 protein: CASSYLQVDTQYF

D gene: TRBD2
clone size: .
J gene: TRBJ2-3
V gene: TRBV30
CDR3 DNA: TGTGCCTGGACTCCTAGCGGGAGCACAGATACGCAGTATTTT
CDR3 protein: CAWTPSGSTDTQYF

D gene: .
clone size: few
J gene: TRBJ1-1
V gene: TRBV29-1
CDR3 DNA: TGCAGCGTTGAATCGGTTCGGTCAGACAGCTTT
CDR3 protein: CSVESVRSDSF

D gene: TRBD1
clone size: few
J gene: TRBJ2-2
V gene: TRBV19
CDR3 DNA: TGTGCCAGTAATCCGGGACAGGGTTACGGGGAGCTGTTTTTT
CDR3 protein: CASNPGQGYGELFF

D gene: .
clone size: few
J gene: TRBJ1-1
V gene: TRBV7-2
CDR3 DNA: TGTGCCAGCAGCATGTACTCGGGCACTGAAGCTTTCTTT
CDR3 protein: CASSMYSGTEAFF

D gene: TRBD2
clone size: .
J gene: TRBJ2-5
V gene: TRBV29-1
CDR3 DNA: TGCAGCGCTACCACTAGCGGGAGGGTTGGTTTGGAGACCCAGTACTTC
CDR3 protein: CSATTSGRVGLETQYF

D gene: .
clone size: .
J gene: TRBJ1-2
V gene: TRBV29-1
CDR3 DNA: TGCAGCGCCCACGGAAGAAATGGCTACACCTTC
CDR3 protein: CSAHGRNGYTF

D gene: .
clone size: .
J gene: TRBJ2-2
V gene: TRBV28
CDR3 DNA: TGTGCCAGCGAAGGGCAGGGCTACACCGGGGAGCTGTTTTTT
CDR3 protein: CASEGQGYTGELFF

D gene: TRBD2
clone size: .
J gene: TRBJ2-7
V gene: TRBV7-2
CDR3 DNA: TGTGCCAGCAGCTTTCTAGCGGGAGGGCCCTACGAGCAGTACTTC
CDR3 protein: CASSFLAGGPYEQYF

D gene: .
clone size: .
J gene: TRBJ2-3
V gene: TRBV27
CDR3 DNA: TGTGCCAGCAGTCTCCAGGGGGGAGATACGCAGTATTTT
CDR3 protein: CASSLQGGDTQYF

D gene: TRBD2
clone size: few
J gene: TRBJ2-3
V gene: TRBV5-4
CDR3 DNA: TGTGCCAGCAGCTTTCGCCCTAGCGGGACGCAGTATTTT
CDR3 protein: CASSFRPSGTQYF

D gene: TRBD1
clone size: few
J gene: TRBJ2-5
V gene: TRBV15
CDR3 DNA: TGTGCCACCAGCAGAGATCAGACAGGGGGAGAGACCCAGTACTTC
CDR3 protein: CATSRDQTGGETQYF

D gene: .
clone size: few
J gene: TRBJ2-5
V gene: TRBV29-1
CDR3 DNA: TGCAGCGTTGTGGGCTCTGGAGAAGAGACCCAGTACTTC
CDR3 protein: CSVVGSGEETQYF

D gene: .
clone size: .
J gene: TRBJ2-1
V gene: TRBV18
CDR3 DNA: TGTGCCAGCTCCCCGGTGGCGGCCAGCTACAATGAGCAGTTCTTC
CDR3 protein: CASSPVAASYNEQFF

D gene: .
clone size: .
J gene: TRBJ2-1
V gene: TRBV18
CDR3 DNA: TGTGCCAGCTCACCAATATCTAACAATGAGCAGTTCTTC
CDR3 protein: CASSPISNNEQFF

D gene: .
clone size: .
J gene: TRBJ1-1
V gene: TRBV11-1
CDR3 DNA: TGTGCCAGCAGCTTATTCGGGCAGACGGCTGAAGCTTTCTTT
CDR3 protein: CASSLFGQTAEAFF

D gene: .
clone size: few
J gene: TRBJ2-1
V gene: TRBV9
CDR3 DNA: TGTGCCAGCAGGGAGGGAGAGGGTGAGCAGTTCTTC
CDR3 protein: CASREGEGEQFF

D gene: .
clone size: .
J gene: TRBJ2-1
V gene: TRBV29-1
CDR3 DNA: TGCAGCGGCCTGGAGAATGAGCAGTTCTTC
CDR3 protein: CSGLENEQFF

D gene: .
clone size: .
J gene: TRBJ2-7
V gene: TRBV14
CDR3 DNA: TGTGCCAGCAGCCAAGGCGGTCAGGGCGACGAGCAGTACTTC
CDR3 protein: CASSQGGQGDEQYF

D gene: .
clone size: .
J gene: TRBJ2-1
V gene: TRBV7-7
CDR3 DNA: TGTGCTAGCAGCTTAAACCCCGCTGGTATTTCGGGGGATGAGCAGTTCTTC
CDR3 protein: CASSLNPAGISGDEQFF

D gene: .
clone size: .
J gene: TRBJ2-1
V gene: TRBV7-2
CDR3 DNA: TGTGCCAGCAGCCTCATGGGGGTGAATGAGCAGTTCTTC
CDR3 protein: CASSLMGVNEQFF

D gene: .
clone size: few
J gene: TRBJ2-1
V gene: TRBV5-1
CDR3 DNA: TGCGCCAGCAGCTTGACAGTGGAAAGTTTTACGAATGAGCAGTTCTTC
CDR3 protein: CASSLTVESFTNEQFF

D gene: TRBD1
clone size: .
J gene: TRBJ2-5
V gene: TRBV7-2
CDR3 DNA: TGTGCCAGCAGCTTCGGACAGGGGATAGAGACCCAGTACTTC
CDR3 protein: CASSFGQGIETQYF

D gene: .
clone size: .
J gene: TRBJ2-5
V gene: TRBV30
CDR3 DNA: TGTGCCTGGAGTGTAGGACCTACGACCCAGTACTTC
CDR3 protein: CAWSVGPTTQYF

D gene: TRBD1
clone size: .
J gene: TRBJ2-1
V gene: TRBV25-1
CDR3 DNA: TGTGCCAGCAGTGGGACGACAGGGAGCTCCTACAATGAGCAGTTCTTC
CDR3 protein: CASSGTTGSSYNEQFF

D gene: .
clone size: .
J gene: TRBJ2-7
V gene: TRBV30
CDR3 DNA: TGTGCCTGGAGTCCATCGGCGGAGTACGAGCAGTACTTC
CDR3 protein: CAWSPSAEYEQYF